The clone carrying this TCR beta chain was seen a few times. V gave up 3 bases and J gave up 6 bases, with 9 bases separating them. Germline V gene lookup returns CDR1 MNHEY and CDR2 SMNVEV (reference sequence). This CDR3 is built from 13 residues. The data originate from a study of blood T cell repertoires in COVID-19. Study information: Samples of COVID-19 (acute and convalescent) were obtained from the United States, Italy and Spain. PBMCs, B-cell-depleted T cells, or T cells provided the cDNA or gDNA that made up the material.

Only in-frame clones appear in the TCRdb table, and some are missing; sequencing was by immunoSEQ multiplex PCR. The table has roughly 9,000 clones, approximately 88% seen once; the top ten hold 9% to 10%. The chain carries TRBV27 and TRBJ1-5; the D gene is possibly TRBD1 (6 bases). This TCR derives from a human donor in a cohort sampled during active COVID-19. The specimen was peripheral blood. The CDR3: CASSLNRAQPQHF. In DNA, the CDR3 is TGTGCCAGCAGTTTGAACAGGGCTCAGCCCCAGCATTTT.